The clone carrying this T cell receptor (beta chain) was found a few times. Participant-given clinical history determined each cohort assignment. Using immunoSEQ multiplex PCR, the repertoire was profiled, and TCRdb retains in-frame clones only, with some absent. The sample consists of about 200,000 clones, about nine tenths of them appearing once. The sample belongs to a study of blood T cell repertoires in COVID-19. The V gene lost 0 bases and the J gene lost 4 bases, with 10 bases spanning the gap. Germline values: CDR1 ENHRY, CDR2 SYGVKD. This CDR3 is built from 15 residues. The clonotype was recovered from a man aged 30 to 39 who had recovered from COVID-19. The sample comprised PBMCs or T cells enriched from blood (not recorded which). The rearrangement joins TRBV10-3 to TRBJ1-5; perhaps TRBD1 as D (6 bases). CDR3 protein: CAISESGGRNQPQHF. As DNA, the CDR3 is TGTGCCATCAGTGAGTCAGGGGGACGTAATCAGCCCCAGCATTTT.